Following are 28 T cell receptor beta chains from one sample sequenced in a study of blood T cell repertoires in COVID-19. Method: immunoSEQ multiplex PCR; TCRdb's copy keeps in-frame clones and lacks some. The sample lists hundreds of thousands of clones, 85% occurring once. Sequenced sample: PBMCs or T cells enriched from blood (not recorded which). These TCRs come from a woman between 50 and 59 years old who had recovered from COVID-19.

The chain recombines TRBV11-2 with TRBJ2-1; D uncertain. CDR3 length: 14 residues. The germline V and J ends were trimmed by 5 bases and 5 bases, with 13 bases remaining between them. CDR1 SGHAT and CDR2 FQNNGV come from the germline V gene. CDR3 bases: TGTGCCAGCAGCCGTTTAGCTGGAGACAATGAGCAGTTCTTC. This encodes CASSRLAGDNEQFF.

CDR3 bases: TGTGCCAGCGGTCAAGGACAGCCGGGGCGGGACATTCAGTACTTC. Protein: CASGQGQPGRDIQYF. The chain recombines TRBV9 with TRBJ2-4; D possibly corresponds to TRBD1 (6 bases). CDR1 and CDR2 (germline): SGDLS, YYNGEE. The CDR3 is 15 residues long. V lost 7 bases and J 8 bases, leaving 22 bases between the germline ends.

CDR3 loop: CASTGGAATNEKLFF. The CDR3 DNA is TGTGCCAGTACCGGGGGAGCAGCAACTAATGAAAAACTGTTTTTT. The rearrangement links TRBV19 to TRBJ1-4; D might be TRBD1 (5 bases). The CDR3 totals 15 residues. Per germline, CDR1 LNHDA and CDR2 SQIVND (reference sequence). Trimming removed 7 bases from V and 0 bases from J, with 12 bases in between.

The chain recombines TRBV3-1 (or the pseudogene TRBV3-2) with TRBJ1-2; 9 nucleotides line up with TRBD1. The germline V gene encodes CDR1 LGHDT and CDR2 YNNKEL (reference sequence). Germline trimming cut 0 bases from V and 4 bases from J; bases unmatched to any gene: 6. The CDR3 has 16 residues. CDR3 protein: CASSQDALGQGYGYTF. For the CDR3, the DNA is TGTGCCAGCAGCCAAGATGCCCTGGGACAGGGCTATGGCTACACCTTC.

In this sample, this clone turned up once. The V gene is TRBV10-2, the J gene TRBJ2-5; 8 positions match TRBD1. V lost 0 bases, J lost 4 bases, and 7 bases stayed unmatched. The CDR3 is 16 amino acids. The germline gives CDR1 WSHSY, CDR2 SAAADI. DNA of the CDR3: TGCGCCAGCAGTGAGTCTCCAGGGGGCCAAGGAGAGACCCAGTACTTC. This gives the protein CASSESPGGQGETQYF.

This clone has just one count. The chain uses TRBV5-4 and TRBJ2-2; 8 bases align to TRBD1. V lost 3 bases and J lost 6; bases outside the gene matches: 4. Germline V gene sequence: CDR1 SGHNT, CDR2 YYREEE (reference sequence). The CDR3 is made up of 14 amino acids. CDR3: CASSSGQGAGELFF. Written as DNA, the CDR3 is TGTGCCAGCAGCTCCGGACAGGGCGCCGGGGAGCTGTTTTTT.

This clone was counted once. The rearrangement links TRBV5-1 to TRBJ1-2; TRBD1 is a possible D gene (5 bases). Germline-derived CDR1 and CDR2 are SGHRS and YFSETQ. Between the trimmed V and J ends, which lost 0 bases and 5 bases, there was a span of 11 bases. The length of the CDR3 is 14 residues. The DNA of the CDR3 is TGCGCCAGCAGCTTGGCCCCGACAGCGTATGGCTACACCTTC. Protein product: CASSLAPTAYGYTF.

The chain joins TRBV5-1 to TRBJ2-3; D may be TRBD1 (7 bases). The V gene's germline CDR1 is SGHRS and CDR2 YFSETQ. V was trimmed by 3 bases and J by 1 base, leaving 15 bases between them. This CDR3 region has 16 residues. CDR3 DNA sequence: TGCGCCAGCAGCTGGACTACAGGGGTGGGCACAGATACGCAGTATTTT. Amino acid sequence: CASSWTTGVGTDTQYF.

The chain carries TRBV12-5 and TRBJ2-7, with 9 bases that match TRBD2. The germline CDR1 and CDR2 sequences are LGHNT and FRNRAP. The CDR3 has 13 amino acids. V lost 6 bases, J lost 2 bases, and 2 bases stayed unmatched. The DNA of the CDR3 is TGTGCTAGTGGGGCTAGCGGGACCTACGAGCAGTACTTC. It translates to CASGASGTYEQYF.

This chain connects TRBV12-3 or TRBV12-4 to TRBJ1-3, with D possibly TRBD1 on 5 matching bases. V was clipped by 3 bases and J by 7 bases, with 10 bases between them. The CDR3 spans 13 residues. CDR3 coding DNA: TGTGCCAGCAGTTTGAGCAGGGTGAACACCATATATTTT. This encodes CASSLSRVNTIYF.

This clone appeared once. The chain uses TRBV9 and TRBJ1-5, with D possibly being TRBD1 (6 bases). From germline, CDR1 is SGDLS and CDR2 YYNGEE. This CDR3 spans 14 amino acids. Trimming pared 0 bases from V and 2 bases from J, leaving 6 bases between. The DNA of the CDR3 is TGTGCCAGCAGCGTAGGACAGGGCAATCAGCCCCAGCATTTT. Its translation is CASSVGQGNQPQHF.

This chain joins TRBV11-2 and TRBJ1-4; a weak D match, TRBD1 (5 bases). From germline, CDR1 is SGHAT and CDR2 FQNNGV. The CDR3 is made up of 14 amino acids. V gave up 5 bases and J gave up 1 base, with 8 bases separating them. CDR3 in amino acids: CASSRGRTNEKLFF. The DNA for the CDR3 is TGTGCCAGCAGCCGGGGGAGAACTAATGAAAAACTGTTTTTT.

The rearrangement uses TRBV9 and TRBJ1-4; D gene unclear. V shed 0 bases and J shed 3 bases, with 12 bases lying between them. The CDR3 totals 16 residues. The germline V gene encodes CDR1 SGDLS and CDR2 YYNGEE. The CDR3 protein is CASSVGDTRPNEKLFF. The CDR3 nucleotides read TGTGCCAGCAGCGTAGGAGACACCCGACCTAATGAAAAACTGTTTTTT.

The table lists this clone with a few counts. The chain carries TRBV6-5 and TRBJ1-2; 7 bases agree with TRBD1. Germline CDR1 MNHEY, CDR2 SVGAGI. The CDR3 spans 16 residues. After removal of 0 bases from V and 6 bases from J, the junction contained 10 bases not matched to a gene. CDR3 coding DNA: TGTGCCAGCAGTTACTCTGACTCGGGACAGCATAATGGCTACACCTTC. Translated: CASSYSDSGQHNGYTF.

The chain joins TRBV11-2 to TRBJ2-7, with D possibly matching TRBD1 (6 bases). The germline CDR1 and CDR2 sequences are SGHAT and FQNNGV. The CDR3 covers 15 residues. With 2 bases removed from V and 6 bases from J, the gap between germline ends came to 17 bases. This chain's CDR3 is CASSLPAGVEGEQYF. CDR3 sequence (DNA): TGTGCCAGCAGCTTACCCGCAGGGGTAGAGGGCGAGCAGTACTTC.

CDR3 sequence reads: CASSHGTGLVGYTF. The DNA for the CDR3 is TGTGCCAGTAGTCATGGGACAGGTTTAGTCGGCTACACCTTC. The chain uses TRBV19 and TRBJ1-2, with 8 bases that match TRBD1. Germline values: CDR1 LNHDA, CDR2 SQIVND (reference sequence). J gave up 8 bases and V 5 bases, and 10 bases lay outside the gene matches. The CDR3 has 14 residues.

This clone was observed a handful of times. The genes are TRBV6-4 and TRBJ2-1; 8 nucleotides line up with TRBD1. This CDR3 is 15 amino acids long. Germline CDR1 reads MRHNA; CDR2 reads SNTAGT. The V gene end was trimmed by 0 bases and the J gene end by 5 bases; junction bases not matched to a gene: 3. CDR3 DNA: TGTGCCAGCAGTGACTCCGGACAGGGCCACAATGAGCAGTTCTTC. Translating gives CASSDSGQGHNEQFF.

This clone was seen only a few times. The rearrangement links TRBV4-1 to TRBJ2-7; D is uncertain. CDR1 is MGHRA and CDR2 is YSYEKL in the germline V gene. The ends were cut back, 2 bases at V and 3 bases at J, with 11 bases in the middle. The CDR3 is made up of 14 amino acids. The chain's CDR3 is CASSQTDAGYEQYF. DNA for the CDR3: TGCGCCAGCAGCCAAACAGACGCAGGCTACGAGCAGTACTTC.

The chain combines TRBV2 with TRBJ2-3; weak D call: TRBD1 (6 bases). The CDR3 contains 15 residues. Looked up from germline, CDR1 is SNHLY and CDR2 is FYNNEI. Between the trimmed V and J ends, which lost 8 bases and 2 bases, there was a span of 17 bases. The chain's CDR3 is CASLEGGQFTDTQYF. The CDR3 DNA reads as TGTGCCAGCCTCGAGGGTGGACAGTTCACAGATACGCAGTATTTT.

On this clone itself: Compared with germline, one end of the junction differs, possibly owing to a read error. This chain links TRBV30 with TRBJ1-2, with 11 bases aligning to TRBD1. CDR3 size: 13 residues. CDR1 GTSNPN and CDR2 SVGIG come from the germline V gene (reference sequence). This CDR3 reads CAWSVSDRGLVAF. CDR3 bases: TGTGCCTGGAGTGTATCGGACAGGGGGCTTGTCGCCTTC.

The V and J genes are TRBV6-5 and TRBJ1-6; D uncertain. The CDR3 runs 12 residues. Germline loops: CDR1 MNHEY, CDR2 SVGAGI. Trimming removed 8 bases at V and 6 bases at J, with 8 bases between. CDR3 DNA: TGTGCCAGCGCTCAGTTTAATTCACCCCTCCACTTT. Translated: CASAQFNSPLHF.

This chain joins TRBV5-8 and TRBJ2-7, with D tentatively TRBD1 (6 bases). Germline CDR1 and CDR2: SGHTS and YDEGEE. The CDR3 consists of 13 residues. V was cut by 2 bases and J by 2 bases, with 8 bases left in between. Written as DNA, the CDR3 is TGTGCCAGCAGCTTAGGGGGTCCCTACGAGCAGTACTTC. This codes for CASSLGGPYEQYF.

The rearrangement links TRBV2 to TRBJ2-7; D is possibly TRBD1 (5 bases). V was clipped by 7 bases and J by 4 bases, with 11 bases between them. Germline V gives CDR1 SNHLY, CDR2 FYNNEI. The CDR3 totals 12 residues. DNA of the CDR3: TGTGCCAGCACCTCGACAGCATACGAGCAGTACTTC. Translating gives CASTSTAYEQYF.

The V gene is TRBV20-1, the J gene TRBJ1-1, with D tentatively TRBD1 (6 bases). Germline lookup yields CDR1 DFQATT and CDR2 SNEGSKA (reference sequence). This CDR3 contains 11 residues. The ends were cut back, 5 bases at V and 7 bases at J, with 11 bases in the middle. The CDR3 DNA reads TGCAGTGCTGAGGACAGAGATGAAGCTTTCTTT. Its protein product is CSAEDRDEAFF.

This chain joins TRBV15 and TRBJ1-2; D perhaps matches TRBD1 (5 bases). Germline CDR1 LNHNV, CDR2 YYDKDF (reference sequence). Trimming left V 0 bases short and J 4 bases short, with 6 bases between. The CDR3 contains 13 residues. The CDR3 loop is CATSRDRVYGYTF. The CDR3 DNA reads as TGTGCCACCAGCAGAGACAGGGTCTATGGCTACACCTTC.

The chain links TRBV5-1 to TRBJ1-5; TRBD1 matches at 9 bases. CDR3 length: 15 amino acids. Germline assignment: CDR1 SGHRS and CDR2 YFSETQ. Germline trimming cut 0 bases from V and 7 bases from J; bases unmatched to any gene: 5. CDR3 in DNA: TGCGCCAGCAGCTTGGGACAGGGGGGAGGACAGCCCCAGCATTTT. It specifies CASSLGQGGGQPQHF.

The chain recombines TRBV2 with TRBJ1-6, with D possibly matching TRBD1 (5 bases). The ends were cut back, 6 bases at V and 14 bases at J, with 20 bases in the middle. The CDR3 extends over 14 amino acids. Germline-derived CDR1 and CDR2 are SNHLY and FYNNEI. The CDR3 coding sequence is TGTGCCAGCAGGCGAACGGCGCGGGGGTTAACCCTCCACTTT. Residues: CASRRTARGLTLHF. The variable domain in full, with the rest retrieved from reference TRBV2 and TRBJ1-6, is EPEVTQTPSHQVTQMGQEVILRCVPISNHLYFYWYRQILGQKVEFLVSFYNNEISEKSEIFDDQFSVERPDGSNFTLKIRSTKLEDSAMYFCASRRTARGLTLHFGNGTRLTVT.

This sequence joins TRBV4-1 and TRBJ2-2; 8 nucleotides align to TRBD1. The CDR3 extends over 16 amino acids. CDR1 and CDR2 (germline): MGHRA, YSYEKL. J was trimmed by 6 bases and V by 3 bases; bases with no gene match: 9. The CDR3, as DNA: TGCGCCAGCAGCCACTCAGGGGGCGCAGGGTCCGGGGAGCTGTTTTTT. Protein sequence: CASSHSGGAGSGELFF.